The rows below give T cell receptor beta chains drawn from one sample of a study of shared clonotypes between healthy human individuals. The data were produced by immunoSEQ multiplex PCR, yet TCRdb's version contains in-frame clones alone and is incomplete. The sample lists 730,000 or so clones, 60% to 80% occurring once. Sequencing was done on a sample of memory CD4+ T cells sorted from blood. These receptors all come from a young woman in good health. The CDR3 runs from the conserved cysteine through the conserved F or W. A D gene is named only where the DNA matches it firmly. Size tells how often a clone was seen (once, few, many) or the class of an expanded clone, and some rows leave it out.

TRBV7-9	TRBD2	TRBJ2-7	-	CASSRAAGEPYEQYF	TGTGCCAGCAGCCGCGCGGCGGGAGAGCCCTACGAGCAGTACTTC
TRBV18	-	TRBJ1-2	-	CASSPETDLNYGYTF	TGTGCCAGCTCACCAGAGACCGACCTTAACTATGGCTACACCTTC
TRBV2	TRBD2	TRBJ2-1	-	CALTSGRAGEQFF	TGTGCCCTGACTAGCGGGAGGGCCGGGGAGCAGTTCTTC
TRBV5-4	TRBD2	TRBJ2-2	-	CASSGLLAGGPGTGELFF	TGTGCCAGCAGCGGCCTACTAGCGGGAGGGCCGGGCACCGGGGAGCTGTTTTTT
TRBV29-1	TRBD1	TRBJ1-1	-	CSVGDSGRPMNTEAFF	TGCAGCGTCGGGGACAGCGGCCGTCCCATGAACACTGAAGCTTTCTTT
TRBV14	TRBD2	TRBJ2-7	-	CASSQKMHAGTRLREQYF	TGTGCCAGCAGCCAAAAGATGCACGCCGGGACTAGGTTACGCGAGCAGTACTTC
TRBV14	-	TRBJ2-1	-	CASSQAIKGAINEQFF	TGTGCCAGCAGCCAAGCGATTAAAGGGGCTATCAATGAGCAGTTCTTC
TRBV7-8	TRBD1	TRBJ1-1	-	CASSLQGGTEAFF	TGTGCCAGCAGCCTACAGGGGGGGACTGAAGCTTTCTTT
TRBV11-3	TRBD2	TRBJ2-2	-	CASSLNRWTSPGELFF	TGTGCCAGCAGCTTAAACCGATGGACTAGTCCCGGGGAGCTGTTTTTT
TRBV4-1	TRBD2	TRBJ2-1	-	CASSQTSGSMYEQFF	TGCGCCAGCAGCCAGACTAGCGGGAGTATGTATGAGCAGTTCTTC
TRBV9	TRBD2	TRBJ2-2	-	CASRELGEGTGELFF	TGTGCCAGCAGGGAGCTCGGGGAGGGCACCGGGGAGCTGTTTTTT
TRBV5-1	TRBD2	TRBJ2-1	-	CASSLTSGREYNEQFF	TGCGCCAGCAGCTTGACTAGCGGGAGGGAATACAATGAGCAGTTCTTC
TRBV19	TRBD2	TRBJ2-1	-	CASRSAGGVWEQFF	TGTGCCAGTAGATCGGCGGGAGGGGTTTGGGAGCAGTTCTTC
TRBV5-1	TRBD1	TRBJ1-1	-	CASSLRQGASEAFF	TGCGCCAGCAGCCTCAGACAGGGGGCTTCTGAAGCTTTCTTT
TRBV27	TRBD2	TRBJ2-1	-	CASSIRLADNEQFF	TGTGCCAGCAGTATAAGACTAGCGGACAATGAGCAGTTCTTC
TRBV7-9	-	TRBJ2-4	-	CASSFHGENIQYF	TGTGCCAGCAGCTTCCACGGGGAAAACATTCAGTACTTC
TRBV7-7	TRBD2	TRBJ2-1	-	CASSGLAGGEQFF	TGTGCCAGCTCCGGACTAGCGGGAGGTGAGCAGTTCTTC
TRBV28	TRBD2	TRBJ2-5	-	CASSLRQGTGGRETQYF	TGTGCCAGCAGTTTGAGGCAGGGTACGGGGGGTAGGGAGACCCAGTACTTC
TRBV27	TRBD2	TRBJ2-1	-	CASRQSTSGGNNEQFF	TGTGCCAGCAGACAATCGACTAGCGGGGGGAACAATGAGCAGTTCTTC
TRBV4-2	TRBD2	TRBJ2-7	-	CASSSGGNSYEQYF	TGTGCCAGCAGCTCGGGAGGCAACTCCTACGAGCAGTACTTC
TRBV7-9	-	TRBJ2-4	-	CASSLQGLAKNIQYF	TGTGCCAGCAGCTTACAGGGCTTAGCCAAAAACATTCAGTACTTC
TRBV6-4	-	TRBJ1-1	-	CASSDRGMNTEAFF	TGTGCCAGCAGTGACAGGGGAATGAACACTGAAGCTTTCTTT
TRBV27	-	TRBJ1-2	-	CASSIKKDSANYGYTF	TGTGCCAGCAGTATAAAAAAGGACAGCGCTAACTATGGCTACACCTTC
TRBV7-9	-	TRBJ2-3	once	CASSLSRVVDTQYF	TGTGCCAGCAGCTTGAGCAGGGTTGTAGATACGCAGTATTTT
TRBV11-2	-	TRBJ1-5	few	CASSLGQGKSNQPQHF	TGTGCCAGCAGCTTAGGTCAGGGGAAGAGCAATCAGCCCCAGCATTTT
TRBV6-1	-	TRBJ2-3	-	CASSVPITDTQYF	TGTGCCAGCAGTGTCCCTATCACAGATACGCAGTATTTT
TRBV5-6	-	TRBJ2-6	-	CASSTLSGANVLTF	TGTGCCAGCAGCACTTTATCAGGGGCCAACGTCCTGACTTTC
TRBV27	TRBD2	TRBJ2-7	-	CASSNLGLAGGLHPYEQYF	TGTGCCAGCAGTAACCTCGGACTAGCGGGAGGTCTACATCCCTACGAGCAGTACTTC
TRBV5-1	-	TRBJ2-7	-	CASTPGDGSLAYEQYF	TGCGCCAGCACCCCGGGTGACGGGAGTCTCGCCTACGAGCAGTACTTC
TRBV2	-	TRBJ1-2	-	CASSVLDSNYGYTF	TGTGCCAGCAGTGTTCTCGACAGTAACTATGGCTACACCTTC
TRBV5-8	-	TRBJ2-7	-	CASRLRGTAEQYF	TGTGCCAGCCGGTTACGGGGGACTGCCGAGCAGTACTTC
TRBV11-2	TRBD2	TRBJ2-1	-	CASTEKRESRNEQFF	TGTGCCAGCACCGAGAAGCGGGAGTCCAGGAATGAGCAGTTCTTC
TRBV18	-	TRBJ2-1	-	CASSPKRTLYNEQFF	TGTGCCAGCTCACCCAAGAGGACACTGTACAATGAGCAGTTCTTC
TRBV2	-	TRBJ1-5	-	CASTMAGQPQHF	TGTGCCAGCACTATGGCTGGGCAGCCCCAGCATTTT
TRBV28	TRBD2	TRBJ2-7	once	CASSSPTSGSSYEQYF	TGTGCCAGCAGTTCCCCTACTAGCGGTAGCTCCTACGAGCAGTACTTC
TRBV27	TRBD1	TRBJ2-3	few	CASSLWTGAKDTQYF	TGTGCCAGCAGTTTGTGGACAGGAGCTAAAGATACGCAGTATTTT
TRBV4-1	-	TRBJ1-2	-	CASSQDEATNYGYTF	TGCGCCAGCAGCCAAGATGAAGCGACAAACTATGGCTACACCTTC
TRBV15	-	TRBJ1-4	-	CATSREAGRWNEKLFF	TGTGCCACCAGCAGAGAGGCGGGCCGGTGGAATGAAAAACTGTTTTTT
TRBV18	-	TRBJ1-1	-	CASSFYDRDTEAFF	TGTGCCAGCTCATTTTATGACAGAGACACTGAAGCTTTCTTT